These T cell receptor beta chains were read from a single sample in a study of blood T cell repertoires in COVID-19. The data were produced by immunoSEQ multiplex PCR, yet TCRdb's version contains in-frame clones alone and is incomplete. This table holds 200,000 to 250,000 clones, about 90% found once. The source material was peripheral blood. The receptors were gathered from a man aged 55 to 70 with COVID-19, enrolled during active disease. CDR3s leave out the opening cysteine and the closing phenylalanine or tryptophan. The D gene is left open where the match is weak.

D gene	V gene	J gene	CDR3 protein
TRBD1	TRBV2	TRBJ1-2	ASSGQGTYGYT
NA	TRBV11-3	TRBJ2-6	ASSLHSGANVLT
TRBD1	TRBV5-1	TRBJ2-4	ASSRTGTGKNIQY
TRBD2	TRBV13	TRBJ2-3	ASSPGGTSGTDTQY
TRBD2	TRBV10-2	TRBJ2-3	ASRLAGASTDTQY
TRBD1	TRBV18	TRBJ1-5	ASSPFQGQGRNQPQH
NA	TRBV28	TRBJ2-7	ASRSSGSNSYEQY
NA	TRBV6-5	TRBJ1-1	ASSYEGGRGAF
NA	TRBV12-3/TRBV12-4	TRBJ1-1	ASSYWNTEAF
TRBD1	TRBV27	TRBJ1-1	ASSLNRGSSEAF
TRBD1	TRBV11-2	TRBJ1-2	ASSLRIEGAFYYGYT
TRBD2	TRBV6-2/TRBV6-3	TRBJ2-1	ASSTARGVSYNEQF
NA	TRBV5-1	TRBJ1-4	ASSFELNEKLF
TRBD2	TRBV6-4	TRBJ2-1	ASRVASGYSYNEQF
TRBD2	TRBV5-1	TRBJ2-1	ASSILAGKYNEQF